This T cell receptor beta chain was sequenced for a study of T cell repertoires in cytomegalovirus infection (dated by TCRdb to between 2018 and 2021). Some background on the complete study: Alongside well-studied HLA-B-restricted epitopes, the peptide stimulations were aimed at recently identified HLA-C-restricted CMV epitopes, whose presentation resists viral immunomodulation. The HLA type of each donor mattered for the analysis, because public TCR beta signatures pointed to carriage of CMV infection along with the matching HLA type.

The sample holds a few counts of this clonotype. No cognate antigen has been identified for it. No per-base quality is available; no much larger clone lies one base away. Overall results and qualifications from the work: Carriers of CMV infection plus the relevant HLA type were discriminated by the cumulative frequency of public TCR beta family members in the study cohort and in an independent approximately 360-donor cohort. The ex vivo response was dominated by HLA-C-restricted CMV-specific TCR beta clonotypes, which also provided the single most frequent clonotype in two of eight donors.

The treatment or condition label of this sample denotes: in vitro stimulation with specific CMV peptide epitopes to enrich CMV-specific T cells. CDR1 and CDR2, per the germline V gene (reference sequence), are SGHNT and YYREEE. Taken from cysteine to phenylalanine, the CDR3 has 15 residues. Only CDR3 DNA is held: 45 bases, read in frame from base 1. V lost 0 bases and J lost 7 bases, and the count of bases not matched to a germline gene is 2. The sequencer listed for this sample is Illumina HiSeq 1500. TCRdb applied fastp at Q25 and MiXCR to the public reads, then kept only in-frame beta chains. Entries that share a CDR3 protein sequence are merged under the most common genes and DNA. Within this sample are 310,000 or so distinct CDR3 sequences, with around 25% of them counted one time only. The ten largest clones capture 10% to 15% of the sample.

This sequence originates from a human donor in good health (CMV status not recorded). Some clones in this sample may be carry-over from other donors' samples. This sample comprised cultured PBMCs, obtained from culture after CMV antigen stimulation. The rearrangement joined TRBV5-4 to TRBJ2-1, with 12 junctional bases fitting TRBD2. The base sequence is TGTGCCAGCAGCTTGGCCGGACTAGCGGGGAATGAGCAGTTCTTC. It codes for CASSLAGLAGNEQFF.